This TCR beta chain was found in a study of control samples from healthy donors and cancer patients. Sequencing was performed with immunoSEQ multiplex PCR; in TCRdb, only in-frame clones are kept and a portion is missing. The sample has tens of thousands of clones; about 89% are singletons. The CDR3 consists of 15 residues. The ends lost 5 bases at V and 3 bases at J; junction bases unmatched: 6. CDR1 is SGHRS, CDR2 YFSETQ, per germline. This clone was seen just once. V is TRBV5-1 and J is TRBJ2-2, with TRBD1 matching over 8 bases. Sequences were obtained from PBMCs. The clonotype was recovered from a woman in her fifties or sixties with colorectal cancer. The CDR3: CASRSGQGYTGELFF. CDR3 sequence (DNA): TGCGCCAGCAGGAGCGGACAGGGATACACCGGGGAGCTGTTTTTT.